This T cell receptor (beta chain) was documented in a study of cytomegalovirus exposure and HLA in healthy donors. Amplification used 60 Vbeta primers and 13 Jbeta primers. Method: immunoSEQ multiplex PCR; TCRdb's copy keeps in-frame clones and lacks some. The sample includes more than 150,000 clones, 80% of them seen just once. The V segment lost 4 bases and the J segment 4 bases; nucleotides outside the gene matches: 11. The CDR3 consists of 16 residues. Germline-derived CDR1 and CDR2 are SGHNT and YYREEE (reference sequence). The chain joins TRBV5-4 to TRBJ2-5, with TRBD2 matching 9 bases. The specimen sequenced was PBMCs. The sequence was collected from a middle-aged man in good health and CMV-seropositive. In nucleotides, the CDR3 is TGTGCCAGCAGCCCCAGGGGCGGGGGGGCCGGAGAGACCCAGTACTTC. Translated, it gives CASSPRGGGAGETQYF.